A single sample gave rise to the 29 T cell receptor beta chains below, sequenced in a study of T cell responses to AZD1222 COVID-19 vaccine (dated by TCRdb to 2020 to 2022). The time point label, read with the paper, signifies: baseline before first vaccination. The library was obtained by the immunoSEQ multiplex PCR assay. The clones in this table, taken by TCRdb from immuneACCESS, are in-frame only. Not every clone is retained; where verified, under half of the shortfall comes from an unresolved V gene, and the cause of the rest is unknown. The sample contains over 100,000 clones, 84% of them found a single time. The ten largest account for about 17% of the sample. The specimen was peripheral blood, collected on day 0 of AZD1222 vaccination. Receptors originate from an adult in good health.

The V gene is TRBV3-1 (or the pseudogene TRBV3-2), the J gene TRBJ2-1, with TRBD2 matching over 9 bases. V gave up 2 bases and J gave up 7 bases; unmatched junction bases: 0. The CDR3 loop spans 13 amino acids. Germline V gene data show CDR1 as LGHDT and CDR2 as YNNKEL (reference sequence). The CDR3 is CASSQLAGNEQFF. The CDR3 DNA follows: TGTGCCAGCAGCCAACTAGCGGGGAATGAGCAGTTCTTC.

The rearrangement uses TRBV6-5 and TRBJ2-1, with 11 bases aligning to TRBD2. CDR3 size: 15 residues. CDR1 MNHEY and CDR2 SVGAGI come from the germline V gene. With 6 bases clipped from V and 10 bases from J, the junction kept 11 bases outside the gene matches. The CDR3 is CASRLFSGGAQEQFF. The CDR3 nucleotides are TGTGCCAGCAGACTGTTTAGCGGGGGGGCGCAAGAGCAGTTCTTC.

CDR3 amino acids: CASSQAGGAGGELFF. In nucleotides, the CDR3 is TGTGCCAGCAGCCAAGCAGGGGGCGCCGGCGGGGAGCTGTTTTTT. J is TRBJ2-2 and V is TRBV3-1 (or the pseudogene TRBV3-2), with 8 bases fitting TRBD1. This CDR3 region has 15 residues. Trimming took 1 base from V and 7 from J; bases not matched to a gene: 5. The germline gives CDR1 LGHDT, CDR2 YNNKEL (reference sequence).

This clone was seen once. The chain recombines TRBV7-2 with TRBJ2-1; D unresolved. V lost 5 bases and J 6 bases, leaving 8 bases between the germline ends. Germline CDR1 is SGHTA and CDR2 is FQGNSA. This CDR3 contains 12 residues. CDR3 DNA sequence: TGTGCCAGCAGCCCCTGGGGCAATGAGCAGTTCTTC. The encoded protein is CASSPWGNEQFF.

This sequence joins TRBV6-6 and TRBJ1-1, with 9 bases aligning to TRBD1. This CDR3 comprises 15 residues. Germline V gene sequence: CDR1 MNHNY, CDR2 SVGAGI (reference sequence). J was trimmed by 5 bases and V by 6 bases; bases with no gene match: 10. CDR3: CASRPNTGGRTEAFF. CDR3 sequence (DNA): TGTGCCAGCAGACCCAATACAGGGGGCCGAACTGAAGCTTTCTTT.

The chain recombines TRBV14 with TRBJ1-1; 9 nucleotides line up with TRBD1. With 1 base clipped from V and 4 bases from J, the junction kept 10 bases outside the gene matches. The CDR3 consists of 17 residues. The V gene's germline CDR1 is SGHDN and CDR2 FVKESK. Written as DNA, the CDR3 is TGTGCCAGCAGCCAAGGCCCCGGGACAGGGCGGAGCACTGAAGCTTTCTTT. This encodes CASSQGPGTGRSTEAFF.

The gene calls are TRBV27 and TRBJ2-5; 9 bases are shared with TRBD1. Germline values: CDR1 MNHEY, CDR2 SMNVEV (reference sequence). V shed 11 bases and J 4 bases; nucleotides not matched to a gene: 8. The CDR3 loop spans 13 amino acids. The CDR3 protein is CACRDRELETQYF. The CDR3 DNA sequence: TGTGCCTGCCGGGACAGGGAACTAGAGACCCAGTACTTC.

The rearrangement uses TRBV5-1 and TRBJ2-3, with 8 bases lining up with TRBD2. CDR3 length: 14 amino acids. With 4 bases clipped from V and 4 bases from J, the junction kept 5 bases outside the gene matches. Looked up from germline, CDR1 is SGHRS and CDR2 is YFSETQ. The CDR3 DNA reads as TGCGCCAGCAGCAGCGGGGGTTTCCCAGATACGCAGTATTTT. This gives the protein CASSSGGFPDTQYF.

The chain uses TRBV18 and TRBJ1-2; D not resolved. With 0 bases removed from V and 0 bases from J, the gap between germline ends came to 8 bases. Germline V CDR1 and CDR2: KGHSH, LQKENI. The CDR3 sequence is 15 residues long. The CDR3 reads CASSPPERSNYGYTF. The CDR3 bases are TGTGCCAGCTCACCACCGGAGAGATCTAACTATGGCTACACCTTC.

This chain uses TRBV29-1 with TRBJ1-1; D gene uncertain. V was pared by 3 bases and J by 10 bases, with 6 bases between. The CDR3 runs to 9 residues. The germline CDR1 and CDR2 sequences are SQVTM and ANQGSEA. CDR3 region: CSVEGVAFF. CDR3 nucleotides: TGCAGCGTTGAGGGAGTAGCTTTCTTT.

V is TRBV18 and J is TRBJ2-5; D uncertain. Trimming took 3 bases from V and 0 from J, leaving 5 bases between them. Germline values: CDR1 KGHSH, CDR2 LQKENI. The CDR3 totals 13 residues. The CDR3 region is CASSPNYQETQYF. DNA for the CDR3: TGTGCCAGCTCACCTAATTACCAAGAGACCCAGTACTTC.

The chain uses TRBV24-1 and TRBJ2-7, with TRBD1 matching 7 bases. CDR3 length equals 15 residues. Germline V gene lookup returns CDR1 KGHDR and CDR2 SFDVKD. V was clipped by 2 bases and J by 2 bases; unmatched bases: 5. DNA for the CDR3: TGTGCCACCAGTGATTCCGACAGGGCCCCCTACGAGCAGTACTTC. Its protein is CATSDSDRAPYEQYF.

This clone appeared a few times. The chain has TRBV18 and TRBJ2-5, with D perhaps TRBD1 (5 bases). The V end was cut by 0 bases, the J end by 5 bases, with 13 bases between. The germline V gene has CDR1 KGHSH and CDR2 LQKENI. The CDR3 spans 15 residues. DNA for the CDR3: TGTGCCAGCTCACCACCGGACACCATCCGGGAGACCCAGTACTTC. Its translation is CASSPPDTIRETQYF.

The V gene is TRBV10-2, the J gene TRBJ2-3; the D call may be TRBD1 or TRBD2 (6 bases each). Trimming shortened V by 4 bases and J by 3 bases, and 17 bases separated the two germline ends. Germline V gives CDR1 WSHSY, CDR2 SAAADI. The CDR3 runs to 16 residues. The CDR3 DNA follows: TGCGCCAGCAGTGGGGTCGGGACGGGGGCAACAGATACGCAGTATTTT. Its protein product is CASSGVGTGATDTQYF.

This chain joins TRBV12-3 or TRBV12-4 and TRBJ1-1; no firm D call. This CDR3 has 12 amino acids. Trimming took off 2 bases at V and 7 bases at J, with 8 bases between the two ends. This CDR3 reads CASSLLGYEAFF. The CDR3 DNA reads as TGTGCCAGCAGTTTATTAGGGTATGAAGCTTTCTTT.

CDR3: CASSFSGPRDTQYF. The CDR3 coding sequence is TGTGCCAGCAGCTTCAGCGGGCCCCGGGATACGCAGTATTTT. The chain employs TRBV7-9 and TRBJ2-3; D may be TRBD2 (6 bases). The CDR3 length is 14 residues. Germline assignment: CDR1 SEHNR and CDR2 FQNEAQ (reference sequence). The V gene lost 3 bases and the J gene lost 6 bases, with 13 bases spanning the gap.

The chain couples TRBV18 to TRBJ1-1; D remains ambiguous. The CDR3 runs to 15 residues. Looked up from germline, CDR1 is KGHSH and CDR2 is LQKENI. Trimming took 2 bases from V and 3 from J, leaving 13 bases between them. CDR3 in DNA: TGTGCCAGCTCACCAGACCTCGGGGAGTACACTGAAGCTTTCTTT. Its protein is CASSPDLGEYTEAFF.

This clone has a handful of counts. The genes are TRBV28 and TRBJ1-5, with D uncertain. Germline assignment: CDR1 MDHEN and CDR2 SYDVKM. Trimming left V 2 bases short and J 7 bases short, with 12 bases between. CDR3 length: 14 residues. The CDR3 spells CASSLISSDQPQHF. In DNA, the CDR3 is TGTGCCAGCAGTTTAATATCAAGCGACCAGCCCCAGCATTTT.

V gene TRBV28 combines with J gene TRBJ1-2, with D possibly matching TRBD1 (5 bases). Germline CDR1 MDHEN, CDR2 SYDVKM. V lost 7 bases and J lost 1, with 16 bases in between. The CDR3 totals 15 residues. The CDR3 region has the DNA TGTGCCAGCAACCAGGGAGGAAACAATAACTATGGCTACACCTTC. Amino acid sequence: CASNQGGNNNYGYTF.

The chain is built from TRBV6-2 or TRBV6-3 and TRBJ1-6, with 7 positions matching TRBD1. J lost 2 bases, V lost 6 bases, and 10 bases had no gene match. The germline CDR1 and CDR2 sequences are MNHEY and SVGEGT. This CDR3 region has 17 residues. Here the CDR3 DNA reads TGTGCCAGCAGCTCGGGACAGAAAAATACCTATAATTCACCCCTCCACTTT. Its protein product is CASSSGQKNTYNSPLHF.

This chain joins TRBV28 and TRBJ1-5; D uncertain. The germline gives CDR1 MDHEN, CDR2 SYDVKM. With 7 bases removed from V and 4 bases from J, the gap between germline ends came to 8 bases. The CDR3 has 12 amino acids. The CDR3 loop reads CASTAENQPQHF. In nucleotides, the CDR3 is TGTGCCAGCACGGCGGAAAATCAGCCCCAGCATTTT.

The genes are TRBV5-6 and TRBJ1-3; D unresolved. This CDR3 region has 15 residues. Per the germline V gene, CDR1 is SGHDT and CDR2 is YYEEEE. Trimming stripped 4 bases from V and 7 bases from J, with 18 bases between. The CDR3 nucleotides read TGTGCCAGCAGCACCAGCCCTACAGCGCGGAACACCATATATTTT. It translates to CASSTSPTARNTIYF.

This clone was observed a single time. V and J are TRBV4-2 and TRBJ1-2, with D perhaps TRBD1 (6 bases). The V gene's germline CDR1 is LGHNA and CDR2 YNFKEQ. V was trimmed by 0 bases and J by 5 bases, leaving 13 bases between them. CDR3 length: 15 residues. The CDR3, as DNA: TGTGCCAGCAGCCAAGAAGCGGGGGCCTTGTATGGCTACACCTTC. This sequence encodes CASSQEAGALYGYTF.

This clone was seen a single time. The chain employs TRBV5-1 and TRBJ2-7; 8 bases are shared with TRBD1. J gave up 0 bases and V 5 bases, and 4 bases lay outside the gene matches. CDR1 SGHRS and CDR2 YFSETQ come from the germline V gene. CDR3 length: 14 amino acids. The CDR3 here is CASSGQGLSYEQYF. In DNA form, the CDR3 reads TGCGCCAGCAGTGGACAGGGCCTCTCCTACGAGCAGTACTTC.

This clone appeared a single time. The rearrangement joins TRBV7-2 to TRBJ2-3; 14 nucleotides line up with TRBD2. The CDR3 sequence is 19 residues long. From germline, CDR1 is SGHTA and CDR2 FQGNSA. With 5 bases clipped from V and 2 bases from J, the junction kept 12 bases outside the gene matches. The CDR3 DNA follows: TGTGCCAGCAGCGCCAGAGTCGGGACTAGCGGGGGCCTCACAGATACGCAGTATTTT. Amino acids: CASSARVGTSGGLTDTQYF.

CDR3 coding DNA: TGTGCCAGCAGCCAGTACCTAGCGAACGAGCAGTTCTTC. Its protein is CASSQYLANEQFF. The gene calls are TRBV14 and TRBJ2-1; the D gene is possibly TRBD2 (6 bases). The V gene lost 3 bases and the J gene lost 10 bases, with 13 bases spanning the gap. This CDR3 spans 13 amino acids. In germline, CDR1 is SGHDN, CDR2 FVKESK.

The CDR3 bases are TGTGCCAGCAGCTTAGGACAGCAAACCGGGGAGCTGTTTTTT. This translates into CASSLGQQTGELFF. J is TRBJ2-2 and V is TRBV11-3; a possible D gene is TRBD1 (5 bases). The CDR3 runs to 14 residues. Between the trimmed V and J ends, which lost 1 base and 5 bases, there was a span of 8 bases. From germline, CDR1 is SGHNT and CDR2 YENEEA. Looking up the rest from reference TRBV11-3 and TRBJ2-2 gives the full variable domain: EAGVVQSPRYKIIEKKQPVAFWCNPISGHNTLYWYLQNLGQGPELLIRYENEEAVDDSQLPKDRFSAERLKGVDSTLKIQPAELGDSAVYLCASSLGQQTGELFFGEGSRLTVL.

The chain employs TRBV2 and TRBJ2-7; D is unclear. CDR3 size: 13 residues. V dropped 4 bases and J dropped 0 bases, with 7 bases sitting between them. Per the germline V gene, CDR1 is SNHLY and CDR2 is FYNNEI. CDR3 residues: CASSVTSSYEQYV. DNA of the CDR3: TGTGCCAGCAGTGTGACGTCCTCCTACGAGCAGTACGTC.

This chain connects TRBV2 to TRBJ2-7, with D perhaps TRBD1 (5 bases). The CDR3 runs 13 residues. Germline assignment: CDR1 SNHLY and CDR2 FYNNEI. V lost 5 bases, J lost 6 bases, and 14 bases lay in between. CDR3 sequence reads: CASSPPGRGEQYF. For the CDR3, the DNA is TGTGCCAGCAGTCCCCCCGGAAGGGGCGAGCAGTACTTC.